Here is one T cell receptor (beta chain) with its context. This clone's antigen is unknown. Base qualities are not recorded, but no much larger clone differs from it by a single base. This entry is derived from a study of technical replicates of blood from four donors (dated by TCRdb to 2016 to 2017). V is cut by 1 base and J by 0 bases, and the space between the germline ends is 7 bases. Taken from cysteine to phenylalanine, the CDR3 has 14 residues. Of all the DNA, just the CDR3 is kept, 42 bases in frame from base 1. As encoded in the germline V gene, CDR1 is MDHEN while CDR2 is SYDVKM. Library method: the immunoSEQ multiplex PCR assay. TCRdb provides this immuneACCESS table in a form limited to in-frame rearrangements. Some clones are lacking; in checked studies, under half of them reflect an unresolved V gene, and why the rest are absent is not known. The sample table records about 68,000 clones; 95% to 98% of these occur just once. In total, the top ten clones hold roughly 0.26% of the sample.

Sequenced sample: T cells isolated from PBMCs. This clonotype was sampled from a human donor in good health. The chain joins TRBV28 to TRBJ2-7, with the D gene not clear enough to name. The CDR3 protein: CASSLSSVSYEQYF. In nucleotide form, the sequence is TGTGCCAGCAGTTTATCGTCGGTCTCCTACGAGCAGTACTTC.